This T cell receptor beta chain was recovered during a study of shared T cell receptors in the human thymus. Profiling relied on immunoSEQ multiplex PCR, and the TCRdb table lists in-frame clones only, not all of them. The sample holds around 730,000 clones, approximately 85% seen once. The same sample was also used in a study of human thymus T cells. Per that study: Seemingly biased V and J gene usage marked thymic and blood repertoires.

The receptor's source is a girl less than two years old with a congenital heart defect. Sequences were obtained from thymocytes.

This CDR3 is CASSVVRPGRSGDTEAFF. The CDR3 DNA reads TGTGCCAGCAGCGTAGTACGACCGGGCCGCTCCGGGGACACTGAAGCTTTCTTT. The chain carries TRBV9 and TRBJ1-1; D uncertain. The CDR3 is 18 amino acids. Germline values: CDR1 SGDLS, CDR2 YYNGEE. V was shortened by 0 bases and J by 3 bases, with 21 bases between the two germline ends. The full variable domain, in which reference TRBV9 and TRBJ1-1 provide the parts outside the CDR3, is DSGVTQTPKHLITATGQRVTLRCSPRSGDLSVYWYQQSLDQGLQFLIQYYNGEERAKGNILERFSAQQFPDLHSELNLSSLELGDSALYFCASSVVRPGRSGDTEAFFGQGTRLTVV.